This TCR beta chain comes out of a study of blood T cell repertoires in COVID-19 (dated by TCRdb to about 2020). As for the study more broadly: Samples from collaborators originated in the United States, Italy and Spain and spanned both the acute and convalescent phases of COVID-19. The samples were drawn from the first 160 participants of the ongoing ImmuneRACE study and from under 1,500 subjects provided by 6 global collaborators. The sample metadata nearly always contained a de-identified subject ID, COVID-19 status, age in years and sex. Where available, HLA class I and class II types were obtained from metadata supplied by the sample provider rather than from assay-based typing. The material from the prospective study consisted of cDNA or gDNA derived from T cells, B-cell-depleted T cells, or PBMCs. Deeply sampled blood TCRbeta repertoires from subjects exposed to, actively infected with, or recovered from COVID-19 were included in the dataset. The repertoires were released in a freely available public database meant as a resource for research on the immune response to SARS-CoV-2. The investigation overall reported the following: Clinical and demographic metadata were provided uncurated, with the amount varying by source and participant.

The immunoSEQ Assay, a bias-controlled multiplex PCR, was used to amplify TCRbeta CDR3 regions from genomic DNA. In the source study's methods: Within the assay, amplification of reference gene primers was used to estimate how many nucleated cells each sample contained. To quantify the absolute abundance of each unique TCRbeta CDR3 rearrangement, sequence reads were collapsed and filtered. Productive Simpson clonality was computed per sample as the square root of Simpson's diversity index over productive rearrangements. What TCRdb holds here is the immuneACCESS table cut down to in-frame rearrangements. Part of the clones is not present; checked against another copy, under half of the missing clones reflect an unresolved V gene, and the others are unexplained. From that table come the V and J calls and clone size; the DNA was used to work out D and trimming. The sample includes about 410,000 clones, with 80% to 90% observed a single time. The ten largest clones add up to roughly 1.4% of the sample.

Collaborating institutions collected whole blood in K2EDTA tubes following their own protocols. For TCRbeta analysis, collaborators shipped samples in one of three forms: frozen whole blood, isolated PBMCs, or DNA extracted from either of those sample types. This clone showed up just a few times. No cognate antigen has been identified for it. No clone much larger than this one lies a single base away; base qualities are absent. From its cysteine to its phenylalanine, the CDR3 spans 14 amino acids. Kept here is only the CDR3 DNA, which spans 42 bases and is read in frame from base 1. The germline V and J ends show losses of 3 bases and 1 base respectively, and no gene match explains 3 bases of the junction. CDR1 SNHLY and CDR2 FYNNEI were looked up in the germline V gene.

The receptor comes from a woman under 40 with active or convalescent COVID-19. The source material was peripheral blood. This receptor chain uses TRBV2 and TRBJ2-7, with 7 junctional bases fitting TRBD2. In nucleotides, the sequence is TGTGCCAGCAGTGAGGCAGCGGGGTCCTACGAGCAGTACTTC. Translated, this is CASSEAAGSYEQYF.